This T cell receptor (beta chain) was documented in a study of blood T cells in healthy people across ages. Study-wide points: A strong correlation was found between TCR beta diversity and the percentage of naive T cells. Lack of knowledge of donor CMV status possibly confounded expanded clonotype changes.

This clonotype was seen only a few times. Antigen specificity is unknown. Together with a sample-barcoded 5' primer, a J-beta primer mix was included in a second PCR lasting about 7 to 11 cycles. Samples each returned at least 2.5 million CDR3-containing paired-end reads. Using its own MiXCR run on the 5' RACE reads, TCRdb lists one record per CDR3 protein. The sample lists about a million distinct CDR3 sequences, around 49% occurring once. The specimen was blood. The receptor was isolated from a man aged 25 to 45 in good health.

This chain's CDR3 is CASSQEGLTEGNSPLHF. CDR3 in DNA: TGTGCCAGCAGCCAAGAGGGCTTGACAGAAGGAAATTCACCCCTCCACTTT. This chain links TRBV4-2 with TRBJ1-6, with a weak D call TRBD1 (5 bases). Germline CDR1 reads LGHNA; CDR2 reads YNFKEQ. This CDR3 spans 17 amino acids. Trimming cost V 0 bases and J 7 bases, with 16 bases left between them.